This TCR beta chain stems from a study of cytomegalovirus exposure and HLA in healthy donors. V gave up 6 bases and J gave up 4 bases, with 15 bases separating them. CDR3 length: 15 amino acids. Per germline, CDR1 SNHLY and CDR2 FYNNEI. Amplification used 60 Vbeta primers and 13 Jbeta primers. The assay was immunoSEQ multiplex PCR, and TCRdb's table has in-frame clones only and misses some. Among tens of thousands of clones listed, 84% were seen once. The V call is TRBV2, the J call TRBJ1-4, with D perhaps TRBD1 (5 bases). The source material was PBMCs. The TCR comes from a woman aged 18-30 years in good health and CMV-seropositive. CDR3 sequence (DNA): TGTGCCAGCAGGACAGCCGGGGGATTTAATGAAAAACTGTTTTTT. Encoded protein: CASRTAGGFNEKLFF.